One and the same sample provided the 13 T cell receptor beta chains below, sequenced in a study of cytomegalovirus exposure and HLA in healthy donors. The PCR had 60 Vbeta and 13 Jbeta primers. Measured with immunoSEQ multiplex PCR; TCRdb has only the in-frame clones, and not every one. The sample holds 150,000 to 200,000 clones, around 90% seen once. Input material: PBMCs. Source of these receptors: a woman aged 18-29 years in good health and CMV-seronegative.

The V call is TRBV27, the J call TRBJ2-7, with TRBD2 matching 8 bases. The length of the CDR3 is 15 residues. V shed 3 bases and J 2 bases; nucleotides not matched to a gene: 6. Germline CDR1 and CDR2: MNHEY and SMNVEV (reference sequence). The CDR3 DNA sequence: TGTGCCAGCAGTTTTAAAGGCGGGAGGACCTACGAGCAGTACTTC. Amino acids: CASSFKGGRTYEQYF.

This sequence joins TRBV30 and TRBJ2-3, with D possibly being TRBD2 (6 bases). This CDR3 comprises 13 residues. Germline assignment: CDR1 GTSNPN and CDR2 SVGIG (reference sequence). CDR3 region: CATTGTVTDTQYF. DNA of the CDR3: TGTGCGACGACCGGGACTGTCACAGATACGCAGTATTTT.

V usage is TRBV14 and J usage is TRBJ2-7; TRBD2 matches 9 bases. From germline, CDR1 is SGHDN and CDR2 FVKESK. The J segment lost 6 bases and the V segment lost 2 bases, leaving 20 bases of the junction unmatched. The CDR3 runs to 19 residues. The CDR3 coding sequence is TGTGCCAGCAGCCAAACCTTATCCCGTTCTAGCGGGAAGATTTCCGAGCAGTACTTC. This codes for CASSQTLSRSSGKISEQYF. The complete variable domain, with remaining parts taken from reference TRBV14 and TRBJ2-7, reads EAGVTQFPSHSVIEKGQTVTLRCDPISGHDNLYWYRRVMGKEIKFLLHFVKESKQDESGMPNNRFLAERTGGTYSTLKVQPAELEDSGVYFCASSQTLSRSSGKISEQYFGPGTRLTVT.

The rearrangement uses TRBV6-6 and TRBJ2-1; 9 positions agree with TRBD1. The V and J ends lost 6 bases and 4 bases, in that order; junction bases with no gene match: 7. The CDR3 covers 15 residues. From germline, CDR1 is MNHNY and CDR2 SVGAGI (reference sequence). CDR3 region: CASSSGTGIYNEQFF. In DNA, the CDR3 is TGTGCCAGCAGCTCCGGGACAGGGATATACAATGAGCAGTTCTTC.

This clone has just one count. The junction departs from the called germline gene at one end, perhaps through a read error. CDR3 protein: CASSLTPGTNEKLFF. DNA of the CDR3: TGTGCTAGCAGCTTGACTCCAGGGACTAATGAAAAACTGTTTTTT. V gene TRBV7-7 combines with J gene TRBJ1-4; D may be TRBD1 (5 bases). CDR3 size: 15 residues. Germline CDR1 and CDR2: SSHAT and FNYEAQ (reference sequence).

The chain recombines TRBV5-1 with TRBJ1-4; D is possibly TRBD1 (5 bases). V gave up 0 bases and J gave up 2 bases, with 8 bases separating them. Germline V gene lookup returns CDR1 SGHRS and CDR2 YFSETQ. The CDR3 has 15 amino acids. The CDR3 sequence is CASSLGDYTNEKLFF. As DNA, the CDR3 is TGCGCCAGCAGCTTGGGGGACTACACTAATGAAAAACTGTTTTTT.

The chain couples TRBV30 to TRBJ1-1; D might be TRBD1 (5 bases). The germline V and J ends were trimmed by 5 bases and 0 bases, with 10 bases remaining between them. Germline V gene sequence: CDR1 GTSNPN, CDR2 SVGIG (reference sequence). The length of the CDR3 is 13 residues. This CDR3 reads CAWLQVLNTEAFF. The CDR3 DNA reads as TGTGCCTGGCTACAGGTCCTGAACACTGAAGCTTTCTTT.

This clone was detected once. The DNA for the CDR3 is TGTGCCACCAGCAGGGGTGAGGGCGGCCATGAGCAGTTCTTC. Its protein product is CATSRGEGGHEQFF. The chain recombines TRBV15 with TRBJ2-1, with a possible D match to TRBD2 (5 bases). The CDR3 totals 14 residues. The germline gives CDR1 LNHNV, CDR2 YYDKDF (reference sequence). Trimming shortened V by 3 bases and J by 8 bases, and 14 bases separated the two germline ends.

The rearrangement links TRBV9 to TRBJ2-5; possibly TRBD2 for D (6 bases). The CDR3 contains 18 residues. V lost 0 bases and J lost 2, with 20 bases in between. Germline values: CDR1 SGDLS, CDR2 YYNGEE. CDR3 protein: CASSVELGTGDPQETQYF. CDR3 in DNA: TGTGCCAGCAGCGTAGAGTTGGGGACTGGGGACCCTCAAGAGACCCAGTACTTC.

This chain joins TRBV11-2 and TRBJ2-5; 7 positions match TRBD1. With V trimmed by 2 bases and J by 4 bases, 7 bases remained unmatched. This CDR3 has 15 amino acids. Germline V gene sequence: CDR1 SGHAT, CDR2 FQNNGV. The CDR3 loop is CASSLSYDRVETQYF. The CDR3 DNA sequence: TGTGCCAGCAGCTTATCTTACGACAGGGTAGAGACCCAGTACTTC.

The chain couples TRBV27 to TRBJ1-6, with 9 bases fitting TRBD1. V trimming: 3 bases; J trimming: 8 bases; junction bases outside the gene matches: 8. The CDR3 covers 16 residues. Germline V gene lookup returns CDR1 MNHEY and CDR2 SMNVEV (reference sequence). Written as DNA, the CDR3 is TGTGCCAGCAGTTTCCTAGGACAGGGGATACATTCACCCCTCCACTTT. Translated: CASSFLGQGIHSPLHF.

A note on this clone: Other DNA sequences in the same sample also yield this CDR3. V is TRBV5-1 and J is TRBJ1-2, with 7 bases matching TRBD1. In germline, CDR1 is SGHRS, CDR2 YFSETQ. Losses at the gene ends were 8 bases for V and 2 bases for J; bases not matched to a gene: 9. The CDR3 runs to 14 residues. The DNA for the CDR3 is TGCGCCAGTTCCCCGCCGGGACAGAACTATGGCTACACCTTC. It encodes CASSPPGQNYGYTF. The full variable domain, its missing parts supplied by reference TRBV5-1 and TRBJ1-2, is KAGVTQTPRYLIKTRGQQVTLSCSPISGHRSVSWYQQTPGQGLQFLFEYFSETQRNKGNFPGRFSGRQFSNSRSEMNVSTLELGDSALYLCASSPPGQNYGYTFGSGTRLTVV.

This clone appeared a single time. J is TRBJ2-3 and V is TRBV7-2; 7 nucleotides align to TRBD2. Germline CDR1 reads SGHTA; CDR2 reads FQGNSA. J gave up 3 bases and V 4 bases, and 4 bases lay outside the gene matches. The CDR3 is 14 residues long. The CDR3 sequence: CASSSGLVTDTQYF. In DNA, the CDR3 is TGTGCCAGCAGCTCCGGACTAGTTACAGATACGCAGTATTTT.